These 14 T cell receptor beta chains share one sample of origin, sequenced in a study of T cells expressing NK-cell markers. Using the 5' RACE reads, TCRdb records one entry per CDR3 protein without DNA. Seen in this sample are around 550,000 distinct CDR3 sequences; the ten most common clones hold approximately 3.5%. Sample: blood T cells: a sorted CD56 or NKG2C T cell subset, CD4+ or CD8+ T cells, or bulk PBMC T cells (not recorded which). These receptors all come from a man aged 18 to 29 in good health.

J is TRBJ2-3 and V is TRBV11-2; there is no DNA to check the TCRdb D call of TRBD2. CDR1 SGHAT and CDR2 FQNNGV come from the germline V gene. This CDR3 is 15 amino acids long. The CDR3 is CASSLSRAGTDTQYF. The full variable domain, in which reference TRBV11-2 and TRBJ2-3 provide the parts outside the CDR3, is EAGVAQSPRYKIIEKRQSVAFWCNPISGHATLYWYQQILGQGPKLLIQFQNNGVVDDSQLPKDRFSAERLKGVDSTLKIQPAKLEDSAVYLCASSLSRAGTDTQYFGPGTRLTVL.

The chain's CDR3 is CASSVEGSSYNEQFF. This chain connects TRBV2 to TRBJ2-1; TCRdb's D gene call, TRBD2, goes unchecked for lack of DNA. CDR3 length: 15 residues. Germline CDR1 is SNHLY and CDR2 is FYNNEI.

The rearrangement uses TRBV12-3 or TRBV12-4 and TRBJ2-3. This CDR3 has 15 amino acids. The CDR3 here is CASSPARMGTDTQYF.

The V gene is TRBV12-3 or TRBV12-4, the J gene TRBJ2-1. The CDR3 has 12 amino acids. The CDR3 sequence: CASSSSKAEQFF.

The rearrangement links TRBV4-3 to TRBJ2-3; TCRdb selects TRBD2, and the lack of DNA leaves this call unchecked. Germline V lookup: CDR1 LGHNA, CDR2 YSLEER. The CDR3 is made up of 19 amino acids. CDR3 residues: CASSQIPATSGRQEDTQYF.

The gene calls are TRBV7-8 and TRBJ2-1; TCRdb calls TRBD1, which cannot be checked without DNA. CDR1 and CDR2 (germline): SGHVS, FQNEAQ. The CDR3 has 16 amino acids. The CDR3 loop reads CASSSYRGFSYNEQFF. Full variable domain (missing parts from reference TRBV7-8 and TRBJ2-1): GAGVSQSPRYKVAKRGQDVALRCDPISGHVSLFWYQQALGQGPEFLTYFQNEAQLDKSGLPSDRFFAERPEGSVSTLKIQRTQQEDSAVYLCASSSYRGFSYNEQFFGPGTRLTVL.

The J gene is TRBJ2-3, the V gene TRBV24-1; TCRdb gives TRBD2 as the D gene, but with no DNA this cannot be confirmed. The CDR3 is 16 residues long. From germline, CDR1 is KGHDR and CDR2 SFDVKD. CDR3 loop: CATSDPQADHTDTQYF.

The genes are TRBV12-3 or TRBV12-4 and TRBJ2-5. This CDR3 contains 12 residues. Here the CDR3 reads CASSLRSMSQYF.

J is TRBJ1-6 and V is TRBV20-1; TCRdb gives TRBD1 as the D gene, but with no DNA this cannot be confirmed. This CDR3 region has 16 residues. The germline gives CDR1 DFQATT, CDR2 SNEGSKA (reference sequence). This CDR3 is CSARNHRGGYNSPLHF.

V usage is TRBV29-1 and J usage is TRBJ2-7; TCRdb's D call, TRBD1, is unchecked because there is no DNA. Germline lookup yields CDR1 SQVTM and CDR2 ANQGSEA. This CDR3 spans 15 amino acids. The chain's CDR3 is CSALRADRERVEQYF.

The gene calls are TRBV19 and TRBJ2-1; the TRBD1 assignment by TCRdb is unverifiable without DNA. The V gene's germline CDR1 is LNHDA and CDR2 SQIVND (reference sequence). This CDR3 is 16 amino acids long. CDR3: CASSARGSSSYNEQFF.

Here the CDR3 reads CASSLASGRIKNIQYF. V usage is TRBV5-1 and J usage is TRBJ2-4; TCRdb's D gene call, TRBD2, goes unchecked for lack of DNA. CDR1 and CDR2 from the germline V gene are SGHRS and YFSETQ. The CDR3 consists of 16 residues.

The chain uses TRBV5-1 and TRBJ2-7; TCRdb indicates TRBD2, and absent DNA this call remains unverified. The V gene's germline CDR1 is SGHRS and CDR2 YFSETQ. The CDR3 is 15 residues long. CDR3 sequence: CASSLTSGSNYEQYF.

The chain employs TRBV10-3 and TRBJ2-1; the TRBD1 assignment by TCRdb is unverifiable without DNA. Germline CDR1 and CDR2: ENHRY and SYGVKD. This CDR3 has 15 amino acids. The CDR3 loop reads CAISPVPGGLGEQFF.